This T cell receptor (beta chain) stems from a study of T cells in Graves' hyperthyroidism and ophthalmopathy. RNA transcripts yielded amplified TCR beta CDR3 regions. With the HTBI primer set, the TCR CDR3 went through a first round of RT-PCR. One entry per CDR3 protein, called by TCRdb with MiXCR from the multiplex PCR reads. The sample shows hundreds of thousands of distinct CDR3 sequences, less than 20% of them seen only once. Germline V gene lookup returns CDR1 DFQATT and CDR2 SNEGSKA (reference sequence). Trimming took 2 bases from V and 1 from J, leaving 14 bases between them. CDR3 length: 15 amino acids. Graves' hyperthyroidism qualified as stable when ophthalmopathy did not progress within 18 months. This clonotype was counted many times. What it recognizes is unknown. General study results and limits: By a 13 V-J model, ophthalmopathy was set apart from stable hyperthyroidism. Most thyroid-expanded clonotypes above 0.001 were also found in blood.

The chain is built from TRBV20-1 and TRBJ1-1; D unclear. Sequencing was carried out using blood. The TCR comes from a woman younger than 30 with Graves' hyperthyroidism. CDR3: CSARSGRFGNTEAFF. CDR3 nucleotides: TGCAGTGCTAGATCGGGAAGATTTGGGAACACTGAAGCTTTCTTT.